These T cell receptor beta chains were read from a single sample in a study of T cells in Graves' hyperthyroidism and ophthalmopathy. One entry per CDR3 protein results from TCRdb running MiXCR on the multiplex PCR reads. This repertoire shows under 400,000 distinct CDR3 sequences, approximately 14% found once; its top ten account for roughly a fifth. Sample: blood. The origin of the receptors is a woman aged 60 to 75 with Graves' ophthalmopathy. CDR3s include the opening cysteine and the closing phenylalanine or tryptophan. The D gene is left open where the match is weak. Size is stated for part of the rows, as once, few or many counts, or as a class when the clone is expanded.

size	V	D	J	DNA	CDR3
many	TRBV9	NA	TRBJ2-1	TGTGCCAGCGCCAGAGACAATGAGCAGTTCTTC	CASARDNEQFF
NA	TRBV12-3/TRBV12-4	NA	TRBJ1-3	TGTGCCAGCAGTCATAATATGATCGACTCTGGAAACACCATATATTTT	CASSHNMIDSGNTIYF
many	TRBV5-1	TRBD2	TRBJ2-1	TGCGCCAGCAGCTTGGAGGGACTACCATCCAATGAGCAGTTCTTC	CASSLEGLPSNEQFF
many	TRBV18	TRBD2	TRBJ2-1	TGTGCCAGCTCACCAGGGACTAGGGGTGAGCAGTTCTTC	CASSPGTRGEQFF
many	TRBV20-1	NA	TRBJ1-1	TGCAGTGCTAGCGTCAGGGCGACTGAAGCTTTCTTT	CSASVRATEAFF
few	TRBV6-1	TRBD1	TRBJ2-2	TGTGCCAGCAGTGTTAACAGGGGATCGAACACCGGGGAGCTGTTTTTT	CASSVNRGSNTGELFF
few	TRBV7-9	NA	TRBJ1-6	TGTGCCAGCAGCTTTCGGGAATGGGATTCACCCCTCCACTTT	CASSFREWDSPLHF
NA	TRBV20-1	TRBD2	TRBJ2-7	TGCAGTGCTAGAGACCCCGGGAGGGCCAACTACGAGCAGTACTTC	CSARDPGRANYEQYF
NA	TRBV6-5	TRBD2	TRBJ2-1	TGTGCCAGCAGTTACTGGGGACTAGCGGGAGATGAGCAGTTCTTC	CASSYWGLAGDEQFF
few	TRBV4-2	NA	TRBJ2-1	TGTGCCAGCAGCCAAGGGCCCCTGGGAATTAGGGAAAATGAGCAGTTCTTC	CASSQGPLGIRENEQFF
many	TRBV5-5	NA	TRBJ1-5	TGTGCCAGCAGCTTTTTGGGGGTAGGGGATCAGCCCCAGCATTTT	CASSFLGVGDQPQHF
few	TRBV9	NA	TRBJ2-3	TGTGCCAGCAGCCTGGCGGGATTTGTTACAGATACGCAGTATTTT	CASSLAGFVTDTQYF
many	TRBV4-1	TRBD2	TRBJ2-7	TGCGCCAGCAGCCTTTTAGCGGGAGACGAGCAGTACTTC	CASSLLAGDEQYF
NA	TRBV20-1	TRBD1	TRBJ2-1	TGCAGTGCGCAGGGGACAGGGGGTAATGAGCAGTTCTTC	CSAQGTGGNEQFF
many	TRBV18	TRBD1	TRBJ1-1	TGTGCCAGCAGTACACAGGGGATGAACACTGAAGCTTTCTTT	CASSTQGMNTEAFF
many	TRBV6-6	NA	TRBJ1-1	TGTGCCAGCAGTTACCCTGGAAGGAACACTGAAGCTTTCTTT	CASSYPGRNTEAFF
NA	TRBV4-1	NA	TRBJ2-3	TGCGCCAGCAGCCAAGTGGTGGGGGAAACAGATACGCAGTATTTT	CASSQVVGETDTQYF
many	TRBV20-1	TRBD1	TRBJ2-1	TGCAGTGCTACTCAGGGGGTAACAAGGGAGCAGTTCTTC	CSATQGVTREQFF
NA	TRBV27	NA	TRBJ1-1	TGTGCCAGCAGTTTAAGGGGTATGGTCGTGAACACTGAAGCTTTCTTT	CASSLRGMVVNTEAFF
few	TRBV7-8	TRBD1	TRBJ1-4	TGTGCCAGCAGCTTAGCGGGGGGACAGGAAAGGGAAAAACTGTTTTTT	CASSLAGGQEREKLFF
NA	TRBV27	NA	TRBJ1-4	TGTGCCAGCAGTTTCTCGATCAGGGGTGCAACTAATGAAAAACTGTTTTTT	CASSFSIRGATNEKLFF
few	TRBV9	NA	TRBJ2-5	TGTGCCAGCAGCGTAGGAGGACTCGGGCGCCAAGAGACCCAGTACTTC	CASSVGGLGRQETQYF
few	TRBV19	TRBD1	TRBJ2-7	TGTGCCAGTAGTCCGACAGGGGTGGGCTACGAGCAGTACTTC	CASSPTGVGYEQYF
many	TRBV12-3/TRBV12-4	TRBD2	TRBJ2-5	TGTGCCAGCAGCCCGGTTAGCGGGAGGGCCGAGGAGACCCAGTACTTC	CASSPVSGRAEETQYF
many	TRBV2	NA	TRBJ2-3	TGTGCCAGCCACACCACAGATACGCAGTATTTT	CASHTTDTQYF
few	TRBV25-1	NA	TRBJ2-1	TGTGCCAGCAGTTTGCCCACGGACTACAATGAGCAGTTCTTC	CASSLPTDYNEQFF
many	TRBV24-1	TRBD1	TRBJ2-7	TGTGCCACCAGTGACCCAGGGACAGGGAGAGACGAGCAGTACTTC	CATSDPGTGRDEQYF
many	TRBV10-1	TRBD2	TRBJ2-5	TGCGCCAGCAGTGACGGACTAGCGGGAAGGGAGACCCAGTACTTC	CASSDGLAGRETQYF
NA	TRBV7-9	NA	TRBJ2-7	TGTGCCAGCAGCTTAGGGGACACAGGGTTAGGCAACTACGAGCAGTACTTC	CASSLGDTGLGNYEQYF
many	TRBV5-5	NA	TRBJ1-1	TGTGCCAGCAGCTTCTACAGGCTACCGAACACTGAAGCTTTCTTT	CASSFYRLPNTEAFF
few	TRBV7-3	NA	TRBJ1-1	TGTGCCAGCAGCCAAGGAGGACTGAACACTGAAGCTTTCTTT	CASSQGGLNTEAFF
many	TRBV4-1	TRBD2	TRBJ2-1	TGCGCCAGCAGCCAGCTCGGGACTAGTTGGAATGAGCAGTTCTTC	CASSQLGTSWNEQFF
NA	TRBV20-1	TRBD2	TRBJ2-2	TGCAGTGCTGATGGGGCGGGAGCGACCGGGGAGCTGTTTTTT	CSADGAGATGELFF
once	TRBV24-1	TRBD2	TRBJ2-1	TGTGCCACATCGACTAGCGGGAGGGCCGTTAATGAGCAGTTCTTC	CATSTSGRAVNEQFF
many	TRBV28	TRBD1	TRBJ2-7	TGTGCCAGCAGTTTCCCCACCGACAGGGCACTCTACGAGCAGTACTTC	CASSFPTDRALYEQYF
many	TRBV7-9	NA	TRBJ2-7	TGTGCCAGCAGCTCCCGAGGGGCCCGTACCTACGAGCAGTACTTC	CASSSRGARTYEQYF
NA	TRBV9	NA	TRBJ2-1	TGTGCCAGCAGCCCTCGTAGCGGCCTCAAGCAGTTCTTC	CASSPRSGLKQFF
many	TRBV20-1	TRBD2	TRBJ2-1	TGCAGTGCTAGAGATCACTCCCCCGGGAGGCTCCTCTACAATGAGCAGTTCTTC	CSARDHSPGRLLYNEQFF
NA	TRBV6-1	NA	TRBJ2-7	TGTGCCAGCAGTAAGGGGGAGAGCTACGAGCAGTACTTC	CASSKGESYEQYF
many	TRBV4-2	NA	TRBJ2-5	TGTGCCAGCAGCCAAGGGGTACTCGGCATCCAAGAGACCCAGTACTTC	CASSQGVLGIQETQYF
many	TRBV2	NA	TRBJ1-2	TGTGCCAGCAGGGGGTCCCGGACTCCCCCAGACTATGGCTACACCTTC	CASRGSRTPPDYGYTF
few	TRBV11-2	TRBD2	TRBJ2-3	TGTGCCAGCAGCCGTAGCGGGAGGGCCTCAGATACGCAGTATTTT	CASSRSGRASDTQYF
many	TRBV5-1	TRBD1	TRBJ2-5	TGCGCCAGCAGTCGTACCGGGACAGGGGGCCAAGAGACCCAGTACTTC	CASSRTGTGGQETQYF
many	TRBV3-1	NA	TRBJ2-3	TGTGCCAGCAGCCAAGTTCGGGATACGCAGTATTTT	CASSQVRDTQYF
many	TRBV7-8	TRBD2	TRBJ2-2	TGTGCCATCGGGGGTAGCGGGAGAGCGAACACCGGGGAGCTGTTTTTT	CAIGGSGRANTGELFF
few	TRBV7-9	TRBD2	TRBJ2-7	TGTGCCAGCAGCTCCGGGGGGGACGGGAGCCGCGGGCAGTACTTC	CASSSGGDGSRGQYF
many	TRBV3-1	TRBD1	TRBJ2-7	TGTGCCAGCAGCCACACTCGGACAGGGGGTGCCGAGCAGTACTTC	CASSHTRTGGAEQYF
many	TRBV7-3	TRBD2	TRBJ2-3	TGTGCCAGCAGACTGGGACTAGCAGCTAGCACAGATACGCAGTATTTT	CASRLGLAASTDTQYF
many	TRBV5-6	NA	TRBJ2-3	TGTGCCAGCAGCTTGGCCCTCTCGGGTAGCACAGATACGCAGTATTTT	CASSLALSGSTDTQYF
NA	TRBV7-3	NA	TRBJ2-5	TGTGCCAGCAGCTCCCCCCAGGCGGAGCAGAAGCAAGAGACCCAGTACTTC	CASSSPQAEQKQETQYF
many	TRBV4-1	NA	TRBJ2-3	TGCGCCAGCAGCTCCGACTCATACACAGATACGCAGTATTTT	CASSSDSYTDTQYF
many	TRBV7-2	NA	TRBJ2-1	TGTGCCAGCAGCCGAAATCCCGCCTCAGGGCTGGGGGGAAATGAGCAGTTCTTC	CASSRNPASGLGGNEQFF
few	TRBV19	NA	TRBJ2-7	TGTGCCAGTAGTCATTCAGAACTAACCTACGAGCAGTACTTC	CASSHSELTYEQYF
NA	TRBV29-1	TRBD2	TRBJ2-1	TGCAGCGTTGAGGGGCTAGCGGAGTTATACAATGAGCAGTTCTTC	CSVEGLAELYNEQFF
many	TRBV27	NA	TRBJ2-1	TGTGCCAGCAGTCCTATTGGGGACTGGGACAATGAGCAGTTCTTC	CASSPIGDWDNEQFF
few	TRBV6-5	TRBD1	TRBJ1-1	TGTGCCAGCAGTTACAGGGGACAGGGGAACACTGAAGCTTTCTTT	CASSYRGQGNTEAFF
NA	TRBV2	NA	TRBJ1-5	TGTGCCAGCAGCCCCACAGGGTTTGGCAATCAGCCCCAGCATTTT	CASSPTGFGNQPQHF